This T cell receptor beta chain was profiled in a study of T-cell memory formation after mild COVID-19. General study points: For contracting clones, CD4+ ones sat mainly in CM and EM, CD8+ in EMRA. The finding that pre-infection memory included some responding clones suggested that cross-reactive memory joined.

TCRdb reanalysed the 5' RACE reads using MiXCR and keeps one entry per CDR3 protein. The table lists under 650,000 distinct CDR3 sequences, over 15% of them singletons. As concerns this clonotype: The antigen remains unidentified.

V lost 3 bases, J lost 7 bases, and 9 bases stayed unmatched. The V gene's germline CDR1 is LNHDA and CDR2 SQIVND (reference sequence). This CDR3 has 15 amino acids. The sequenced sample consisted of PBMCs or a T cell subset sorted from them (not recorded which). V usage is TRBV19 and J usage is TRBJ1-5; 7 nucleotides match TRBD1. This clonotype originated in an adult woman who had mild COVID-19 (a few samples of this study predate the infection). Cell type and time point are not known. CDR3 protein: CASSMRTGWNQPQHF. CDR3 bases: TGTGCCAGTAGTATGCGGACAGGTTGGAACCAGCCCCAGCATTTT.